This is a list of T cell receptor beta chains from one sample in a study of blood T cell repertoires in COVID-19. Only in-frame clones appear in the TCRdb table, and some are missing; sequencing was by immunoSEQ multiplex PCR. The sample includes about 670,000 clones, about 87% seen only once; the top ten take over 0.2%. The sequenced sample consisted of peripheral blood. Every receptor here comes from a woman between 18 and 29 years old with acute or convalescent COVID-19. Both conserved end residues are part of each CDR3. A D gene is named only where the DNA matches it firmly. Only some rows state a clone size, as once, few, many or a class for expanded clones.

j_call: TRBJ2-1
d_call: TRBD2
v_call: TRBV24-1
clone_size: -
cdr3_nt: TGTGCCACCAGTGATCGGACTGGGGGGGTATCCTACAATGAGCAGTTCTTC
cdr3_aa: CATSDRTGGVSYNEQFF

j_call: TRBJ1-2
d_call: -
v_call: TRBV7-9
clone_size: few
cdr3_nt: TGTGCCAGCAGCCTCCGGGGGAGAGCCCTAGCTAACTATGGCTACACCTTC
cdr3_aa: CASSLRGRALANYGYTF

j_call: TRBJ1-3
d_call: -
v_call: TRBV6-5
clone_size: -
cdr3_nt: TGTGCCAGCAGTTACTCCCATCCGGGAGGAAACACCATATATTTT
cdr3_aa: CASSYSHPGGNTIYF

j_call: TRBJ1-1
d_call: TRBD1
v_call: TRBV5-4
clone_size: -
cdr3_nt: TGTGCCAGCAGCTCTGCAGGGGGATACAACACTGAAGCTTTCTTT
cdr3_aa: CASSSAGGYNTEAFF

j_call: TRBJ1-2
d_call: TRBD1
v_call: TRBV9
clone_size: once
cdr3_nt: TGTGCCAGCAGCGCCCAGGGGGCAGCTGGCTATGGCTACACCTTC
cdr3_aa: CASSAQGAAGYGYTF

j_call: TRBJ2-2
d_call: TRBD1
v_call: TRBV9
clone_size: few
cdr3_nt: TGTGCCAGCAGCAAGGGACAGGGGCGCCGGGCGAACACCGGGGAGCTGTTTTTT
cdr3_aa: CASSKGQGRRANTGELFF

j_call: TRBJ1-2
d_call: -
v_call: TRBV6-4
clone_size: few
cdr3_nt: TGTGCCAGCAGTTGGGAGGGGGATGGCTACACCTTC
cdr3_aa: CASSWEGDGYTF

j_call: TRBJ1-6
d_call: TRBD1
v_call: TRBV10-3
clone_size: -
cdr3_nt: TGTGCCATCAGGAGCACAGGGGAAGGTTCACCCCTCCACTTT
cdr3_aa: CAIRSTGEGSPLHF

j_call: TRBJ1-6
d_call: -
v_call: TRBV28
clone_size: -
cdr3_nt: TGTGCCAGCAGTTTATTGGGCAGTATTTCACCCCTCCACTTT
cdr3_aa: CASSLLGSISPLHF

j_call: TRBJ2-7
d_call: TRBD1
v_call: TRBV18
clone_size: -
cdr3_nt: TGTGCCAGCTCCCTACGGGGGACAGGGGAGACGTCCTACGAGCAGTACTTC
cdr3_aa: CASSLRGTGETSYEQYF

j_call: TRBJ2-1
d_call: -
v_call: TRBV19
clone_size: -
cdr3_nt: TGTGCCAGTAGTAAGCAGGGGAAGTCAGGGCCTGAGCAGTTCTTC
cdr3_aa: CASSKQGKSGPEQFF

j_call: TRBJ2-3
d_call: TRBD2
v_call: TRBV18
clone_size: -
cdr3_nt: TGTGCCAGCTCACTCCGCGGGGGTACTAGCACAGATACGCAGTATTTT
cdr3_aa: CASSLRGGTSTDTQYF

j_call: TRBJ1-5
d_call: -
v_call: TRBV24-1
clone_size: -
cdr3_nt: TGTGCCACCCAATCCCAGGGTGGGCAGCCCCAGCATTTT
cdr3_aa: CATQSQGGQPQHF

j_call: TRBJ1-2
d_call: -
v_call: TRBV4-1
clone_size: -
cdr3_nt: TGCGCCAGCAGCCAAGGTGGAGCTAACTATGGCTACACCTTC
cdr3_aa: CASSQGGANYGYTF

j_call: TRBJ2-1
d_call: TRBD1
v_call: TRBV4-1
clone_size: few
cdr3_nt: TGCGCCAGCAGCCAAGAGTTAACCGGGACAGGGGACTACAATGAGCAGTTCTTC
cdr3_aa: CASSQELTGTGDYNEQFF

j_call: TRBJ2-7
d_call: -
v_call: TRBV5-1
clone_size: -
cdr3_nt: TGCGCCAGCAGCTTAGGCGGAAGCTCCTACGAGCAGTACTTC
cdr3_aa: CASSLGGSSYEQYF

j_call: TRBJ1-2
d_call: TRBD1
v_call: TRBV7-2
clone_size: -
cdr3_nt: TGTGCCAGCAGCTTAGGACAGGGCTACACCTATGGCTACACCTTC
cdr3_aa: CASSLGQGYTYGYTF

j_call: TRBJ1-3
d_call: TRBD1
v_call: TRBV18
clone_size: -
cdr3_nt: TGTGCCAGCTCACCAGGGACAGACTCTGGAAACACCATATATTTT
cdr3_aa: CASSPGTDSGNTIYF

j_call: TRBJ1-2
d_call: TRBD1
v_call: TRBV5-5
clone_size: -
cdr3_nt: TGTGCCAGCAGCTTGGGGGGACAGAGCCCAATTTATGGCTACACCTTC
cdr3_aa: CASSLGGQSPIYGYTF

j_call: TRBJ1-2
d_call: TRBD1
v_call: TRBV30
clone_size: -
cdr3_nt: TGTGCCTGGAGGGAACAGGGGAACTATGGCTACACCTTC
cdr3_aa: CAWREQGNYGYTF

j_call: TRBJ1-2
d_call: -
v_call: TRBV27
clone_size: -
cdr3_nt: TGTGCCAGCAGTTTATCGCGGGGCGGCGGCTACACCTTC
cdr3_aa: CASSLSRGGGYTF

j_call: TRBJ1-1
d_call: TRBD1
v_call: TRBV13
clone_size: -
cdr3_nt: TGTGCCAGCAGCTTCCCCCGGACAGGGGACCTAAACACTGAAGCTTTCTTT
cdr3_aa: CASSFPRTGDLNTEAFF

j_call: TRBJ1-5
d_call: TRBD1
v_call: TRBV19
clone_size: -
cdr3_nt: TGTGCCAGTAGGGAATTGGGGGACAGCCAGCCCCAGCATTTT
cdr3_aa: CASRELGDSQPQHF

j_call: TRBJ2-2
d_call: -
v_call: TRBV24-1
clone_size: -
cdr3_nt: TGTGCCACCAGTGGACAGCAAGACACCGGGGAGCTGTTTTTT
cdr3_aa: CATSGQQDTGELFF

j_call: TRBJ1-1
d_call: -
v_call: TRBV6-2/TRBV6-3
clone_size: -
cdr3_nt: TGTGCCAGCAGTTACTCGAGGGCGCTTGAAGCTTTCTTT
cdr3_aa: CASSYSRALEAFF

j_call: TRBJ2-7
d_call: TRBD2
v_call: TRBV20-1
clone_size: -
cdr3_nt: TGCAGCGCGGGGGGATACGAGCAGTACTTC
cdr3_aa: CSAGGYEQYF

j_call: TRBJ1-2
d_call: -
v_call: TRBV30
clone_size: once
cdr3_nt: TGTGCCTGGAATCTCGGGGGCTATGGCTACACCTTC
cdr3_aa: CAWNLGGYGYTF

j_call: TRBJ2-1
d_call: TRBD2
v_call: TRBV4-1
clone_size: -
cdr3_nt: TGCGCCAGCAGCCAAGAATGGCTCGGGGGGGCCTACAATGAGCAGTTCTTC
cdr3_aa: CASSQEWLGGAYNEQFF

j_call: TRBJ2-3
d_call: TRBD1
v_call: TRBV19
clone_size: -
cdr3_nt: TGTGCCAGTAGTGGTGCGGCCAGGGGGCGCACAGATACGCAGTATTTT
cdr3_aa: CASSGAARGRTDTQYF

j_call: TRBJ2-5
d_call: -
v_call: TRBV14
clone_size: -
cdr3_nt: TGTGCCAGCAGCCAAGTCCGAGAGACCCAGTACTTC
cdr3_aa: CASSQVRETQYF

j_call: TRBJ1-2
d_call: TRBD1
v_call: TRBV10-3
clone_size: -
cdr3_nt: TGTGCCATCAGTGATCCTCGACAGGGAGAGAATGGCTACACCTTC
cdr3_aa: CAISDPRQGENGYTF

j_call: TRBJ1-2
d_call: -
v_call: TRBV6-5
clone_size: -
cdr3_nt: TGTGCCAGCAGTTACGACAGGACCGGCTATGGCTACACCTTC
cdr3_aa: CASSYDRTGYGYTF